This T cell receptor (beta chain) is drawn from a study of T cell repertoires in cytomegalovirus infection. Overall study: Indications of both CMV infection and matching HLA type were provided by public TCR beta signatures.

TCRdb reprocessed the reads with MiXCR, giving one entry per CDR3 protein. The table lists roughly 110,000 distinct CDR3 sequences, roughly a tenth of them singletons. The germline V gene has CDR1 LGHNA and CDR2 YSLEER. The V and J ends lost 3 bases and 10 bases, in that order; junction bases with no gene match: 5. This CDR3 has 14 residues. As for this clonotype: The target antigen is unknown.

Material: PBMCs, sequenced either directly or after in vitro stimulation (not recorded which). The rearrangement links TRBV4-3 to TRBJ1-6, with 8 bases identical to TRBD1. The TCR was taken from a human donor in good health (CMV status not recorded). Some clones in this sample may be carry-over from other donors' samples. The CDR3 sequence is CASSQGTGGSPLHF. The DNA of the CDR3 is TGCGCCAGCAGCCAGGGGACAGGCGGCTCACCCCTCCACTTT.